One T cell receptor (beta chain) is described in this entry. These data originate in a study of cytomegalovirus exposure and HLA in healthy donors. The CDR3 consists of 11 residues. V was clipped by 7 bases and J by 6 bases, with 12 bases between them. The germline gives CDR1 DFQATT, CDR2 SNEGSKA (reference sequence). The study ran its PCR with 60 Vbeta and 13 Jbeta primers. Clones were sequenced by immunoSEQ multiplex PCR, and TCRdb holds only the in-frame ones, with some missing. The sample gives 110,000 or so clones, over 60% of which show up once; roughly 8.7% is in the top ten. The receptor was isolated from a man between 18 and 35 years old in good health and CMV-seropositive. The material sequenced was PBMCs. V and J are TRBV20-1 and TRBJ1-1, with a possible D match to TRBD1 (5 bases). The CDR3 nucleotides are TGCAGTGGTCAGGGTTTCCCTGAAGCTTTCTTT. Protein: CSGQGFPEAFF.